Following are 32 T cell receptor beta chains from one sample sequenced in a study of T cell repertoires in cytomegalovirus infection. MiXCR, applied by TCRdb to the reads, yields one record per CDR3 protein. The table shows about 250,000 distinct CDR3 sequences, with 9% to 15% occurring only once. Source material: PBMCs. Receptor source: a human donor in good health (CMV status not recorded). Some clones in this sample may be carry-over from other donors' samples.

At least ten counts were recorded for this clonotype. The chain employs TRBV29-1 and TRBJ2-5, with D possibly being TRBD1 or TRBD2 (7 bases each). Germline V gene lookup returns CDR1 SQVTM and CDR2 ANQGSEA. V was clipped by 5 bases and J by 7 bases, with 26 bases between them. The CDR3 has 16 amino acids. The CDR3 loop is CSVRIGGGGVMRTQYF. The CDR3 region has the DNA TGCAGCGTTCGGATAGGGGGCGGGGGTGTGATGAGGACCCAGTACTTC.

The chain is built from TRBV10-3 and TRBJ2-1; D not certain. CDR3 length equals 13 residues. Germline loops: CDR1 ENHRY, CDR2 SYGVKD. Trimming cost V 4 bases and J 8 bases, with 12 bases left between them. In DNA, the CDR3 is TGTGCCATCAGTGTCGGGCGCCGGGATGAGCAGTTCTTC. This codes for CAISVGRRDEQFF.

The chain couples TRBV19 to TRBJ2-3; the match to TRBD2 covers 8 bases. With V trimmed by 3 bases and J by 3 bases, 5 bases remained unmatched. This CDR3 has 15 residues. CDR1 and CDR2 (germline): LNHDA, SQIVND (reference sequence). This CDR3 reads CASSMRGTRTDTQYF. The CDR3 nucleotides read TGTGCCAGTAGTATGAGGGGGACTAGGACAGATACGCAGTATTTT.

This clonotype was seen repeatedly, ten times or more. The rearrangement joins TRBV7-2 to TRBJ1-2, with D possibly TRBD1 on 5 matching bases. The germline V and J ends were trimmed by 2 bases and 8 bases, with 15 bases remaining between them. The CDR3 is 14 residues long. CDR1 is SGHTA and CDR2 is FQGNSA in the germline V gene. CDR3 protein: CASSLSGNGVGYTF. CDR3 in DNA: TGTGCCAGCAGCTTATCAGGGAACGGGGTGGGCTACACCTTC.

The chain has TRBV20-1 and TRBJ1-2; unclear D gene. Per the germline V gene, CDR1 is DFQATT and CDR2 is SNEGSKA (reference sequence). The CDR3 contains 11 residues. Trimming removed 3 bases from V and 8 bases from J, with 10 bases in between. CDR3 sequence: CSASPNPGYTF. The CDR3 region has the DNA TGCAGTGCTAGCCCGAACCCGGGCTACACCTTC.

This clonotype has ten or more counts. The chain combines TRBV7-2 with TRBJ2-3, with a tentative D call TRBD2 (5 bases). V lost 5 bases and J lost 2, with 14 bases in between. Germline assignment: CDR1 SGHTA and CDR2 FQGNSA. The CDR3 runs to 15 residues. The CDR3 sequence: CASSADLTTTDTQYF. CDR3 DNA sequence: TGTGCCAGCAGCGCCGACCTGACTACCACAGATACGCAGTATTTT.

J is TRBJ2-5 and V is TRBV11-2; 8 bases match TRBD1. From germline, CDR1 is SGHAT and CDR2 FQNNGV. The CDR3 consists of 14 residues. Trimming removed 5 bases from V and 5 bases from J; junction bases left unmatched: 7. The CDR3 reads CASSPWTGWETQYF. CDR3 nucleotide sequence: TGTGCCAGCAGCCCCTGGACAGGGTGGGAGACCCAGTACTTC.

A few counts support this clonotype. The chain has TRBV6-1 and TRBJ1-2; 10 bases are shared with TRBD1. CDR3 length: 14 residues. CDR1 and CDR2 from the germline V gene are MNHNS and SASEGT. Trimming took 6 bases from V and 8 from J; bases not matched to a gene: 9. The CDR3: CASSPGTGAEGYTF. CDR3 in DNA: TGTGCCAGCAGCCCAGGGACAGGGGCGGAAGGCTACACCTTC.

This chain joins TRBV19 and TRBJ2-7; 8 nucleotides agree with TRBD1. The CDR3 has 15 residues. V lost 3 bases and J lost 1; bases outside the gene matches: 5. CDR1 LNHDA and CDR2 SQIVND come from the germline V gene (reference sequence). This chain's CDR3 is CASSIRTGLSYEQYF. The DNA of the CDR3 is TGTGCCAGTAGTATTCGGACAGGGCTGTCCTACGAGCAGTACTTC.

This clonotype appeared many times. The gene calls are TRBV7-2 and TRBJ1-4; possible D gene TRBD1, 5 bases. The CDR3 extends over 15 amino acids. Germline V gene lookup returns CDR1 SGHTA and CDR2 FQGNSA. Trimming took off 2 bases at V and 5 bases at J, with 12 bases between the two ends. The CDR3 bases are TGTGCCAGCAGCTTAAGCGCAGGGAAAAATGAAAAACTGTTTTTT. Translating it yields CASSLSAGKNEKLFF.

The sample holds a few counts of this clonotype. The CDR3 DNA reads as TGCGCCAGCAGCTTGCGAGGCGGGGGGGCCCGAACAGATACGCAGTATTTT. Its protein product is CASSLRGGGARTDTQYF. V and J are TRBV5-1 and TRBJ2-3; the match to TRBD2 covers 9 bases. The V segment lost 1 base and the J segment 3 bases; nucleotides outside the gene matches: 9. Germline CDR1 SGHRS, CDR2 YFSETQ. This CDR3 region has 17 residues.

V usage is TRBV29-1 and J usage is TRBJ1-2; TRBD1 matches 9 bases. Germline loops: CDR1 SQVTM, CDR2 ANQGSEA. This CDR3 has 11 amino acids. J lost 7 bases, V lost 6 bases, and 3 bases had no gene match. CDR3 nucleotide sequence: TGCAGCGTGGGACAGGGCCCTGGCTACACCTTC. This gives the protein CSVGQGPGYTF.

This clonotype was counted ten times or more. The chain has TRBV6-2 or TRBV6-3 and TRBJ2-7; possibly TRBD1 for D (5 bases). This CDR3 has 17 residues. V was clipped by 6 bases and J by 0 bases, with 21 bases between them. Germline V gives CDR1 MNHEY, CDR2 SVGEGT. CDR3 protein: CASRPIRQSRSSYEQYF. CDR3 bases: TGTGCCAGCAGACCCATCAGACAGTCAAGGAGCTCCTACGAGCAGTACTTC.

This clonotype was seen a handful of times. The chain combines TRBV29-1 with TRBJ1-2; 7 bases match TRBD1. J lost 12 bases, V lost 4 bases, and 26 bases had no gene match. Germline CDR1 reads SQVTM; CDR2 reads ANQGSEA. The CDR3 covers 17 residues. The CDR3, as DNA: TGCAGCGTTGTGGTTCCACAGGGGATGGGTGTAAGGTGGCTACACACCTTC. This codes for CSVVVPQGMGVRWLHTF.

This clonotype has at least ten counts. The rearrangement joins TRBV28 to TRBJ2-5; a weak D match, TRBD1 (6 bases). The CDR3 runs to 14 residues. The V and J ends lost 5 bases and 2 bases respectively, with 12 bases between them. Germline V gene data show CDR1 as MDHEN and CDR2 as SYDVKM. The DNA of the CDR3 is TGTGCCAGCAGTAAACAGGGTGTTCAAGAGACCCAGTACTTC. This sequence encodes CASSKQGVQETQYF.

The CDR3 DNA reads as TGCAGCGTTGTGTCTACAGGGGGGAGGAACACTGAAGCTTTCTTT. This translates into CSVVSTGGRNTEAFF. The gene calls are TRBV29-1 and TRBJ1-1, with 8 bases fitting TRBD1. Germline V gene data show CDR1 as SQVTM and CDR2 as ANQGSEA. CDR3 length: 15 amino acids. V gave up 4 bases and J gave up 1 base; unmatched junction bases: 8.

The CDR3 sequence is CASSPWTSGSSYEQYF. CDR3 DNA sequence: TGTGCCAGCAGTCCCTGGACTAGCGGGAGCTCCTACGAGCAGTACTTC. The gene calls are TRBV28 and TRBJ2-7; 13 nucleotides align to TRBD2. Germline CDR1 reads MDHEN; CDR2 reads SYDVKM. This CDR3 region has 16 residues. V gave up 5 bases and J gave up 0 bases; unmatched junction bases: 4.

The CDR3 spells CATLRGGPSTDTQYF. CDR3 in DNA: TGTGCCACTCTACGGGGGGGACCTAGCACAGATACGCAGTATTTT. The gene calls are TRBV15 and TRBJ2-3; TRBD2 agrees at 8 bases. Trimming removed 9 bases from V and 0 bases from J; junction bases left unmatched: 8. Germline loops: CDR1 LNHNV, CDR2 YYDKDF (reference sequence). The length of the CDR3 is 15 residues.

This clonotype was recorded at least ten times. The rearrangement uses TRBV7-2 and TRBJ2-3; the D gene could be TRBD1 or TRBD2 (6 bases each). Germline V gene sequence: CDR1 SGHTA, CDR2 FQGNSA. CDR3 length: 14 residues. V was clipped by 5 bases and J by 7 bases, with 16 bases between them. CDR3 protein: CASSQMKGGHTQYF. The CDR3 DNA is TGTGCCAGCAGCCAGATGAAGGGGGGACATACGCAGTATTTT.

This clonotype was recorded a few times. The chain joins TRBV7-8 to TRBJ2-7; D may correspond to TRBD1 or TRBD2 (5 bases each). The CDR3 runs to 14 residues. From germline, CDR1 is SGHVS and CDR2 FQNEAQ. The V end was cut by 3 bases, the J end by 1 base, with 10 bases between. The CDR3 DNA is TGTGCCAGCAGCTTGGGACCGAATTCCTACGAGCAGTACTTC. Its translation is CASSLGPNSYEQYF.

The CDR3 nucleotides read TGCGCCAGCAGCACCCATGGAGATACGCAGTATTTT. Its translation is CASSTHGDTQYF. The chain uses TRBV5-1 and TRBJ2-3; D is uncertain. The CDR3 covers 12 residues. Trimming shortened V by 4 bases and J by 5 bases, and 8 bases separated the two germline ends. The germline V gene encodes CDR1 SGHRS and CDR2 YFSETQ.

A note on this clonotype: The junction and the germline gene differ at one end; a read error may be behind it. The V gene is TRBV6-2 or TRBV6-3, the J gene TRBJ2-6; D possibly corresponds to TRBD1 (5 bases). The germline CDR1 and CDR2 sequences are MNHEY and SVGEGT. CDR3 length: 13 residues. The chain's CDR3 is CASRGSGANDLTF. The CDR3 DNA reads TGTGCCAGCAGAGGATCTGGGGCCAACGACCTGACTTTC.

This clonotype was recorded at least ten times. This chain links TRBV7-2 with TRBJ2-3; 7 nucleotides match TRBD1. V shed 4 bases, J shed 3 bases, and the junction held 13 bases outside the gene matches. Germline V gives CDR1 SGHTA, CDR2 FQGNSA. This CDR3 comprises 17 residues. CDR3 residues: CASSSTTTGYRTDTQYF. For the CDR3, the DNA is TGTGCCAGCAGCTCCACAACGACAGGGTACAGGACAGATACGCAGTATTTT. Filled out from reference TRBV7-2 and TRBJ2-3, the complete variable domain reads GAGVSQSPSNKVTEKGKDVELRCDPISGHTALYWYRQSLGQGLEFLIYFQGNSAPDKSGLPSDRFSAERTGGSVSTLTIQRTQQEDSAVYLCASSSTTTGYRTDTQYFGPGTRLTVL.

At least ten counts were recorded for this clonotype. The J gene is TRBJ1-5, the V gene TRBV27, with 7 bases identical to TRBD1. The CDR3 consists of 17 residues. V was clipped by 8 bases and J by 1 base; unmatched bases: 14. Germline CDR1 MNHEY, CDR2 SMNVEV (reference sequence). The CDR3 region is CASFDPGGAASNQPQHF. In DNA form, the CDR3 reads TGTGCCAGCTTTGACCCAGGGGGGGCGGCCAGCAATCAGCCCCAGCATTTT.

This clonotype occurred a few times. This may be a read error: a much more frequent sequence differs by one nucleotide. The rearrangement uses TRBV4-1 and TRBJ2-7; tentative D call: TRBD1 (6 bases). The CDR3 spans 16 residues. CDR1 and CDR2 from the germline V gene are MGHRA and YSYEKL. V was cut by 3 bases and J by 7 bases, with 22 bases left in between. CDR3 DNA: TGCGCCAGCAGCCACGAGTTAACAGGGCGGCCGGGGGAGCAGTACTTC. It is translated as CASSHELTGRPGEQYF.

At least ten counts were recorded for this clonotype. The chain links TRBV6-2 or TRBV6-3 to TRBJ2-7; D call uncertain. Trimming pared 2 bases from V and 6 bases from J, leaving 8 bases between. Germline loops: CDR1 MNHEY, CDR2 SVGEGT. The CDR3 covers 12 residues. The CDR3 sequence is CASSYPPVEQYF. The CDR3, as DNA: TGTGCCAGCAGTTACCCTCCGGTCGAGCAGTACTTC.

This clonotype came up many times. The chain has TRBV7-2 and TRBJ1-2, with unresolved D. Germline loops: CDR1 SGHTA, CDR2 FQGNSA. With 5 bases removed from V and 4 bases from J, the gap between germline ends came to 11 bases. The CDR3 spans 13 residues. The DNA of the CDR3 is TGTGCCAGCAGCCCCCCGGCTGGCTATGGCTACACCTTC. Translating gives CASSPPAGYGYTF.

V usage is TRBV20-1 and J usage is TRBJ1-2; tentatively, D is TRBD1 (5 bases). Trimming left V 0 bases short and J 5 bases short, with 16 bases between. The CDR3 covers 15 residues. Germline CDR1 and CDR2: DFQATT and SNEGSKA (reference sequence). DNA of the CDR3: TGCAGTGCTAGAGATTTAGACAGTCGGGGGTATGGCTACACCTTC. Amino acid sequence: CSARDLDSRGYGYTF.

V gene TRBV20-1 combines with J gene TRBJ1-1, with a possible D match to TRBD1 (6 bases). Germline V lookup: CDR1 DFQATT, CDR2 SNEGSKA (reference sequence). There are 14 residues in the CDR3. V gave up 2 bases and J gave up 1 base, with 11 bases separating them. For the CDR3, the DNA is TGCAGTGCTAGAAGACCGACAGGGAACACTGAAGCTTTCTTT. Amino acids: CSARRPTGNTEAFF.

V and J are TRBV28 and TRBJ2-5; D gene uncertain. This CDR3 spans 13 amino acids. The germline V and J ends were trimmed by 2 bases and 5 bases, with 9 bases remaining between them. Germline CDR1 and CDR2: MDHEN and SYDVKM. The CDR3 DNA follows: TGTGCCAGCAGTTTAGGCCCGGCGGAGACCCAGTACTTC. Its protein product is CASSLGPAETQYF.

This clonotype was recorded many times. The chain has TRBV5-5 and TRBJ2-3; TRBD1 or TRBD2 may be the D gene (6 bases each). CDR1 is SGHKS, CDR2 YYEKEE, per germline (reference sequence). V was trimmed by 4 bases and J by 5 bases, leaving 20 bases between them. This CDR3 contains 16 residues. In DNA, the CDR3 is TGTGCCAGCAGCGTCTTAGCCCGGGGGCCGGGAGATACGCAGTATTTT. This translates into CASSVLARGPGDTQYF.

The CDR3 is CASSYSHSNYNTGELFF. DNA of the CDR3: TGTGCCAGCAGTTACTCGCACAGCAACTACAATACCGGGGAGCTGTTTTTT. The V call is TRBV6-5, the J call TRBJ2-2; D is ambiguous. The V gene's germline CDR1 is MNHEY and CDR2 SVGAGI. This CDR3 region has 17 residues. V lost 0 bases and J 5 bases, leaving 16 bases between the germline ends.